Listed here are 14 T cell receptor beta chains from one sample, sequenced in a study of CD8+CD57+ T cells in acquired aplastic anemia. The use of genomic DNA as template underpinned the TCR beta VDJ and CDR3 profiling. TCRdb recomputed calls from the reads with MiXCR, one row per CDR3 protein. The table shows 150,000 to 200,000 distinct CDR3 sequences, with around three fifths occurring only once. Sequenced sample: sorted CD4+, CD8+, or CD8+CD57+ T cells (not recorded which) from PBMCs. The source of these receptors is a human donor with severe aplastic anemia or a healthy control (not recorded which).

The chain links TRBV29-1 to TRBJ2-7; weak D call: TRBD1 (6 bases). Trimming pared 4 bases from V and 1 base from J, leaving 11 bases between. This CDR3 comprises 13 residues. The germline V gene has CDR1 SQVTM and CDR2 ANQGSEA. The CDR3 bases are TGCAGCGTTGTTCGGGACACGTCCTACGAGCAGTACTTC. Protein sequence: CSVVRDTSYEQYF.

Here the CDR3 reads CASRRGASLLGEQFF. The CDR3 DNA follows: TGTGCCAGCAGGAGGGGGGCTAGTCTCCTCGGTGAGCAGTTCTTC. The chain couples TRBV7-2 to TRBJ2-1; D might be TRBD1 or TRBD2, each matching 6 bases. Per germline, CDR1 SGHTA and CDR2 FQGNSA. Trimming removed 6 bases from V and 9 bases from J, with 21 bases in between. The CDR3 contains 15 residues.

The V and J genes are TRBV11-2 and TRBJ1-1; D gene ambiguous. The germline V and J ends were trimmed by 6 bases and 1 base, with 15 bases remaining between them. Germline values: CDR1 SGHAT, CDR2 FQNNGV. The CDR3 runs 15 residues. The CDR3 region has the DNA TGTGCCAGCAGTTTAATGGTACACTCGAACACTGAAGCTTTCTTT. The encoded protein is CASSLMVHSNTEAFF.

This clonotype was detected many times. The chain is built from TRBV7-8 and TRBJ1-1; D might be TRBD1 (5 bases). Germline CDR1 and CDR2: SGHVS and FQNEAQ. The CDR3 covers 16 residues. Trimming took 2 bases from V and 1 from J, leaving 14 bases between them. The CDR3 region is CASSLSGQGWNTEAFF. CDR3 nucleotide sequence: TGTGCCAGCAGCTTATCGGGCCAGGGTTGGAACACTGAAGCTTTCTTT. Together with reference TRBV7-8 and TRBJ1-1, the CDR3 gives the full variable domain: GAGVSQSPRYKVAKRGQDVALRCDPISGHVSLFWYQQALGQGPEFLTYFQNEAQLDKSGLPSDRFFAERPEGSVSTLKIQRTQQEDSAVYLCASSLSGQGWNTEAFFGQGTRLTVV.

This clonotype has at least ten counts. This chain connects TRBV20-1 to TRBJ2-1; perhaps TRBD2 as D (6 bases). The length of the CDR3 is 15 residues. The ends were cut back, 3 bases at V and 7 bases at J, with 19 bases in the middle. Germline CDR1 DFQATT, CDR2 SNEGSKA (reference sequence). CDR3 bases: TGCAGTGCTAGCCTCGGGGTTCGCCGGGAGAATGAGCAGTTCTTC. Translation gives CSASLGVRRENEQFF.

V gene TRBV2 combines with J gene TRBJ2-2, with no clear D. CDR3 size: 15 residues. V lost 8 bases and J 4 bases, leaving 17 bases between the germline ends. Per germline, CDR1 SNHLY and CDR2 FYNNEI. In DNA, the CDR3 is TGTGCCAGCCAACGGCCACTCAAGATCACCGGGGAGCTGTTTTTT. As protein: CASQRPLKITGELFF.

This chain's CDR3 is CSARDRLKEQFF. As DNA, the CDR3 is TGCAGTGCTAGAGATCGGCTCAAAGAGCAGTTCTTC. J is TRBJ2-1 and V is TRBV20-1, with D hard to call. V was shortened by 0 bases and J by 10 bases, with 10 bases between the two germline ends. CDR3 size: 12 residues. Per the germline V gene, CDR1 is DFQATT and CDR2 is SNEGSKA (reference sequence).

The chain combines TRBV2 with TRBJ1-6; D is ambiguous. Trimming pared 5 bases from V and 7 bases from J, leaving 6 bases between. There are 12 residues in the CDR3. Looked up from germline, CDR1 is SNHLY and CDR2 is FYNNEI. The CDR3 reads CASSLSNSPLHF. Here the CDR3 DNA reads TGTGCCAGCAGTCTTTCCAATTCACCCCTCCACTTT.

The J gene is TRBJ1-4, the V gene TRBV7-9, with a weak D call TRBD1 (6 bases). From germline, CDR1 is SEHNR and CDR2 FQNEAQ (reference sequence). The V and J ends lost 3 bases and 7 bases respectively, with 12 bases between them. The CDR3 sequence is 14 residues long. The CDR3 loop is CASSLGAQGEKLFF. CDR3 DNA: TGTGCCAGCAGCTTGGGGGCCCAGGGTGAAAAACTGTTTTTT.

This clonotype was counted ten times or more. CDR3 nucleotides: TGTGCCAGCAGCCGACGTCCCGGGACAGAGAGGAACACTGAAGCTTTCTTT. It encodes CASSRRPGTERNTEAFF. This chain links TRBV6-5 with TRBJ1-1; TRBD1 agrees at 7 bases. The trim removed 6 bases at V and 1 base at J, leaving 14 bases unmatched. Germline V CDR1 and CDR2: MNHEY, SVGAGI. This CDR3 has 17 amino acids.

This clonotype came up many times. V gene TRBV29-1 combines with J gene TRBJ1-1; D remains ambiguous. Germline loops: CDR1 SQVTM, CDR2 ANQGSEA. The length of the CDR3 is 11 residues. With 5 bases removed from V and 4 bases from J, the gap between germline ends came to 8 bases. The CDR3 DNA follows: TGCAGCGTTAGGACTCCCACTGAAGCTTTCTTT. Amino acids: CSVRTPTEAFF.

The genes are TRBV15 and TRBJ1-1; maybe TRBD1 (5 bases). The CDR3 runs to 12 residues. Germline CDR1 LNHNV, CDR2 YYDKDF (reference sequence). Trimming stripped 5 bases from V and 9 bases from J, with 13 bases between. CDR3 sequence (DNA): TGTGCCACCAGCGGGAAAAGGGGTCAAGCTTTCTTT. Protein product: CATSGKRGQAFF.

The chain's CDR3 is CASSSVGSNTGELFF. The CDR3, as DNA: TGTGCCAGCAGTTCAGTAGGATCGAACACCGGGGAGCTGTTTTTT. This chain joins TRBV7-3 and TRBJ2-2; no firm D call. The V end lost 6 bases, the J end lost 0 bases, and 11 bases lay between the germline ends. The germline CDR1 and CDR2 sequences are SGHTA and FQGTGA. The CDR3 covers 15 residues.

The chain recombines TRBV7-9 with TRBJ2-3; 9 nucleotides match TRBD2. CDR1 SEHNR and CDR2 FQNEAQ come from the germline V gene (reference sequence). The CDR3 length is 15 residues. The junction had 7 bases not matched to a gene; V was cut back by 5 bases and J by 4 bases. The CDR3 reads CASSRSGSEADTQYF. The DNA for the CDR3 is TGTGCCAGCAGCCGTAGCGGGAGTGAGGCAGATACGCAGTATTTT. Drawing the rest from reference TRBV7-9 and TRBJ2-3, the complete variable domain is DTGVSQNPRHKITKRGQNVTFRCDPISEHNRLYWYRQTLGQGPEFLTYFQNEAQLEKSRLLSDRFSAERPKGSFSTLEIQRTEQGDSAMYLCASSRSGSEADTQYFGPGTRLTVL.